This TCR beta chain was retrieved from a study of metastatic and nonmetastatic thyroid tumors. The CDR3 sequence is 11 residues long. CDR1 is SQVTM and CDR2 is ANQGSEA in the germline V gene. Not a single patient had been given any form of treatment at any point before undergoing thyroid surgery. Study-level points and caveats: It was reported that TCR beta diversity was significantly higher in malignant thyroid tumors than benign nodules, in blood and tumor.

This clone was observed a handful of times. Antigen specificity is unknown. The junction and the germline gene differ at one end; a read error may be behind it. Through MiXCR, TCRdb re-clonotyped the PCR reads. The sample yields fewer than 35,000 clones, less than 25% seen once. V gene TRBV29-1 combines with J gene TRBJ2-2; D is undetermined. Sequenced: blood. This receptor was identified in a female donor with papillary thyroid cancer or a benign thyroid nodule (not recorded which). Some clones in this sample may be carry-over from other donors' samples. CDR3 sequence reads: CSVVRTEELFF. In DNA form, the CDR3 reads TGCAGCGTTGTGAGGACCGAGGAGCTGTTTTTT.